The 16 T cell receptor beta chains below all came from one sample that was sequenced in a study of PD-L1 blockade in urothelial cancer. The assay was immunoSEQ multiplex PCR, and TCRdb's table has in-frame clones only and misses some. The sample comprises over 45,000 clones, roughly 86% of which are singletons, and roughly 2.9% rests with the top ten. The material sequenced was PBMCs, taken around atezolizumab (anti-PD-L1) treatment. Every receptor here comes from a man aged 45 to 65 with urothelial cancer.

The rearrangement joins TRBV28 to TRBJ2-7, with 12 nucleotides matching TRBD2. This CDR3 has 15 amino acids. The V and J ends lost 6 bases and 4 bases, in that order; junction bases with no gene match: 7. Germline V gives CDR1 MDHEN, CDR2 SYDVKM. The CDR3 region has the DNA TGTGCCAGCAGAGCGACTAGCGGGAGAAGGTACGAGCAGTACTTC. Protein sequence: CASRATSGRRYEQYF. The whole variable domain, remainder taken from reference TRBV28 and TRBJ2-7, is DVKVTQSSRYLVKRTGEKVFLECVQDMDHENMFWYRQDPGLGLRLIYFSYDVKMKEKGDIPEGYSVSREKKERFSLILESASTNQTSMYLCASRATSGRRYEQYFGPGTRLTVT.

The V call is TRBV9, the J call TRBJ2-1, with 9 bases fitting TRBD2. The CDR3 extends over 15 amino acids. Germline CDR1 and CDR2: SGDLS and YYNGEE. V gave up 1 base and J gave up 6 bases; unmatched junction bases: 5. The CDR3 nucleotides are TGTGCCAGCAGCGTATCTAGCGGGGCCTTCAATGAGCAGTTCTTC. Translated: CASSVSSGAFNEQFF.

This clone was found a few times. This chain connects TRBV6-5 to TRBJ2-2; maybe TRBD2 (5 bases). There are 16 residues in the CDR3. V dropped 4 bases and J dropped 2 bases, with 14 bases sitting between them. Per the germline V gene, CDR1 is MNHEY and CDR2 is SVGAGI. The CDR3 is CASSSRRTANTGELFF. For the CDR3, the DNA is TGTGCCAGCAGTTCAAGGAGGACGGCCAACACCGGGGAGCTGTTTTTT.

The chain links TRBV4-1 to TRBJ1-3; D is undetermined. V was cut by 0 bases and J by 1 base, with 10 bases left in between. Per germline, CDR1 MGHRA and CDR2 YSYEKL. The length of the CDR3 is 16 residues. The CDR3 nucleotides are TGCGCCAGCAGCCAAGAAGCCACGGAGTCTGGAAACACCATATATTTT. Its protein product is CASSQEATESGNTIYF.

The rearrangement joins TRBV28 to TRBJ1-2, with D possibly matching TRBD1 (5 bases). The V end was cut by 7 bases, the J end by 6 bases, with 18 bases between. Looked up from germline, CDR1 is MDHEN and CDR2 is SYDVKM. The CDR3 length is 14 residues. In DNA form, the CDR3 reads TGTGCCAGCAATCCTCCCTGGGGCTTCGATGGCTACACCTTC. Translated: CASNPPWGFDGYTF.

The V gene is TRBV6-5, the J gene TRBJ2-2; TRBD1 aligns across 10 bases. From germline, CDR1 is MNHEY and CDR2 SVGAGI. The CDR3 is made up of 15 amino acids. V was pared by 5 bases and J by 3 bases, with 3 bases of the junction left unmatched. CDR3 DNA: TGTGCCAGCAGTCGGACAGGGGGGTACACCGGGGAGCTGTTTTTT. This encodes CASSRTGGYTGELFF.

This sequence joins TRBV4-1 and TRBJ1-6; no reliable D call. The CDR3 totals 14 residues. CDR1 and CDR2 (germline): MGHRA, YSYEKL. V was clipped by 2 bases and J by 5 bases, with 7 bases between them. The CDR3 nucleotides are TGCGCCAGCAGCCAATTTGTCAATAATTCACCCCTCCACTTT. Translated: CASSQFVNNSPLHF.

This rearrangement joins TRBV6-1 to TRBJ1-2; D unclear. V was pared by 2 bases and J by 4 bases, with 8 bases between. The germline CDR1 and CDR2 sequences are MNHNS and SASEGT. The CDR3 contains 13 residues. The DNA of the CDR3 is TGTGCCAGCAGTGAATGGAGTTTCTATGGCTACACCTTC. Its translation is CASSEWSFYGYTF.

V gene TRBV13 combines with J gene TRBJ2-2; a possible D gene is TRBD2 (6 bases). The CDR3 contains 15 residues. Looked up from germline, CDR1 is PRHDT and CDR2 is FYEKMQ (reference sequence). The V and J ends lost 1 base and 5 bases respectively, with 11 bases between them. The CDR3 DNA is TGTGCCAGCAGCTTAGATAGGAGGGGAACCGGGGAGCTGTTTTTT. Translation: CASSLDRRGTGELFF. Based on the CDR3 plus reference TRBV13 and TRBJ2-2, the full variable domain is AAGVIQSPRHLIKEKRETATLKCYPIPRHDTVYWYQQGPGQDPQFLISFYEKMQSDKGSIPDRFSAQQFSDYHSELNMSSLELGDSALYFCASSLDRRGTGELFFGEGSRLTVL.

This chain joins TRBV2 and TRBJ1-3; possible D gene TRBD1, 6 bases. Germline CDR1 SNHLY, CDR2 FYNNEI. V lost 5 bases to trimming and J lost 0 bases, with 14 bases between them. CDR3 size: 16 residues. The CDR3 here is CASSSGQLSSGNTIYF. Here the CDR3 DNA reads TGTGCCAGCAGTTCAGGACAGTTAAGCTCTGGAAACACCATATATTTT. Full variable domain (outside the CDR3, taken from reference TRBV2 and TRBJ1-3): EPEVTQTPSHQVTQMGQEVILRCVPISNHLYFYWYRQILGQKVEFLVSFYNNEISEKSEIFDDQFSVERPDGSNFTLKIRSTKLEDSAMYFCASSSGQLSSGNTIYFGEGSWLTVV.

This sequence joins TRBV28 and TRBJ2-7; 10 bases map to TRBD2. Germline V CDR1 and CDR2: MDHEN, SYDVKM. Trimming at V came to 2 bases and at J to 6 bases, leaving 4 bases not matched to a gene. The CDR3 consists of 14 residues. The DNA of the CDR3 is TGTGCCAGCAGTTTAGCAGCGGGAGGGCCCGAGCAGTACTTC. Translated: CASSLAAGGPEQYF. The variable domain in full, completed from reference TRBV28 and TRBJ2-7, reads DVKVTQSSRYLVKRTGEKVFLECVQDMDHENMFWYRQDPGLGLRLIYFSYDVKMKEKGDIPEGYSVSREKKERFSLILESASTNQTSMYLCASSLAAGGPEQYFGPGTRLTVT.

This clone has just a few counts. The genes are TRBV29-1 and TRBJ1-1; 8 bases agree with TRBD1. CDR3 length: 16 residues. V shed 2 bases and J 0 bases; nucleotides not matched to a gene: 8. The germline V gene encodes CDR1 SQVTM and CDR2 ANQGSEA. CDR3 sequence (DNA): TGCAGCGTTGAAATGTACAGGGGGAGCATGAACACTGAAGCTTTCTTT. Translation: CSVEMYRGSMNTEAFF.

The chain has TRBV19 and TRBJ2-3; the D gene is possibly TRBD2 (6 bases). This CDR3 comprises 15 residues. Germline V gene lookup returns CDR1 LNHDA and CDR2 SQIVND (reference sequence). V lost 9 bases and J 1 base, leaving 17 bases between the germline ends. CDR3 sequence: CASGRTGVGTDTQYF. For the CDR3, the DNA is TGTGCCAGCGGCCGCACGGGAGTGGGCACAGATACGCAGTATTTT.

The CDR3 DNA follows: TGTGCCAGCAGTGGCGACAGGGGGCTCTATAGCAATCAGCCCCAGCATTTT. Protein product: CASSGDRGLYSNQPQHF. The rearrangement uses TRBV28 and TRBJ1-5; 10 bases align to TRBD1. The germline gives CDR1 MDHEN, CDR2 SYDVKM. There are 17 residues in the CDR3. The ends lost 5 bases at V and 0 bases at J; junction bases unmatched: 7. The complete variable domain, with remaining parts taken from reference TRBV28 and TRBJ1-5, reads DVKVTQSSRYLVKRTGEKVFLECVQDMDHENMFWYRQDPGLGLRLIYFSYDVKMKEKGDIPEGYSVSREKKERFSLILESASTNQTSMYLCASSGDRGLYSNQPQHFGDGTRLSIL.

This clone was seen a handful of times. The CDR3 reads CASSAAWAGGALSTDTQYF. CDR3 sequence (DNA): TGTGCCAGCAGCGCGGCCTGGGCGGGAGGGGCACTTAGCACAGATACGCAGTATTTT. The gene calls are TRBV7-9 and TRBJ2-3, with 9 positions matching TRBD2. This CDR3 has 19 amino acids. Germline V gene lookup returns CDR1 SEHNR and CDR2 FQNEAQ (reference sequence). J lost 0 bases, V lost 5 bases, and 15 bases had no gene match.

This clone appeared a single time. In DNA, the CDR3 is TGTGCCAGCAGTAAGGGAGGGGGAGGATTATACGAGCAGTACTTC. This gives the protein CASSKGGGGLYEQYF. V is TRBV28 and J is TRBJ2-7, with D possibly matching TRBD2 (7 bases). Germline V gene data show CDR1 as MDHEN and CDR2 as SYDVKM. This CDR3 is built from 15 residues. V was shortened by 5 bases and J by 4 bases, with 18 bases between the two germline ends. Using reference TRBV28 and TRBJ2-7 for the parts outside the CDR3, the full variable domain is DVKVTQSSRYLVKRTGEKVFLECVQDMDHENMFWYRQDPGLGLRLIYFSYDVKMKEKGDIPEGYSVSREKKERFSLILESASTNQTSMYLCASSKGGGGLYEQYFGPGTRLTVT.